What follows are 7 T cell receptor beta chains derived from one specimen sequenced in a study of radiotherapy plus CTLA-4 blockade in lung cancer. Assay used: immunoSEQ multiplex PCR; TCRdb lists only in-frame clones, some missing. The sample consists of roughly 85,000 clones, 85% to 90% of them appearing once. The material sequenced was peripheral blood, taken from a patient treated with radiotherapy plus ipilimumab. These receptors were collected from a human donor with non-small cell lung cancer that progressed on radiotherapy plus ipilimumab.

The J gene is TRBJ2-3, the V gene TRBV29-1; unclear D gene. The germline V and J ends were trimmed by 5 bases and 6 bases, with 18 bases remaining between them. This CDR3 spans 14 amino acids. Germline values: CDR1 SQVTM, CDR2 ANQGSEA. This CDR3 is CSVSRTETRDTQYF. The CDR3 DNA follows: TGCAGCGTTTCTCGGACCGAAACGAGGGATACGCAGTATTTT.

This chain links TRBV5-1 with TRBJ2-5, with D perhaps matching TRBD1 or TRBD2 (5 bases each). V lost 0 bases to trimming and J lost 0 bases, with 9 bases between them. This CDR3 is built from 15 residues. Germline V gene lookup returns CDR1 SGHRS and CDR2 YFSETQ. The CDR3 DNA reads as TGCGCCAGCAGCTTGGAGGGGACGTACCAAGAGACCCAGTACTTC. Amino acids: CASSLEGTYQETQYF.

This clone has a handful of counts. One junction end does not reproduce the germline sequence, and a read error may be involved. The rearrangement joins TRBV29-1 to TRBJ1-2; D ambiguous. The germline V gene has CDR1 SQVTM and CDR2 ANQGSEA. This CDR3 contains 12 residues. CDR3 sequence: CSVEDGQIPAGF. In DNA, the CDR3 is TGCAGCGTTGAAGATGGCCAGATCCCGGCTGGCTTC. Full variable domain (outside the CDR3, taken from reference TRBV29-1 and TRBJ1-2): SAVISQKPSRDICQRGTSLTIQCQVDSQVTMMFWYRQQPGQSLTLIATANQGSEATYESGFVIDKFPISRPNLTFSTLTVSNMSPEDSSIYLCSVEDGQIPAGFGSGTRLTVV.

The chain is built from TRBV5-1 and TRBJ2-3; 9 bases agree with TRBD2. CDR1 and CDR2 (germline): SGHRS, YFSETQ. V lost 0 bases to trimming and J lost 11 bases; unmatched junction nucleotides: 7. The CDR3 is made up of 14 amino acids. CDR3: CASSLGLAVNLQYF. As DNA, the CDR3 is TGCGCCAGCAGCTTGGGACTAGCGGTGAACCTGCAGTATTTT.

This clone was counted once. This chain joins TRBV6-5 and TRBJ2-7; TRBD1 might be the D (7 bases). Trimming removed 6 bases from V and 3 bases from J, with 12 bases in between. Germline V gives CDR1 MNHEY, CDR2 SVGAGI. CDR3 length equals 13 residues. The CDR3 is CASRRDSYYEQYF. DNA for the CDR3: TGTGCCAGCAGGCGGGACAGCTACTACGAGCAGTACTTC.

This clone was recorded only once. CDR3 in amino acids: CASKRGQETQYF. CDR3 nucleotides: TGCGCCAGCAAGAGAGGGCAAGAGACCCAGTACTTC. The V and J genes are TRBV5-1 and TRBJ2-5; TRBD2 is a possible D gene (5 bases). V dropped 6 bases and J dropped 2 bases, with 8 bases sitting between them. The length of the CDR3 is 12 residues. CDR1 SGHRS and CDR2 YFSETQ come from the germline V gene.

A few counts support this clone. The J gene is TRBJ1-1, the V gene TRBV4-3, with D hard to call. Per germline, CDR1 LGHNA and CDR2 YSLEER. This CDR3 spans 15 amino acids. V lost 4 bases and J lost 4, with 16 bases in between. The CDR3 bases are TGCGCCAGCAGCCCTTCAAAAGGGTATTTCACTGAAGCTTTCTTT. This gives the protein CASSPSKGYFTEAFF.